A selection of T cell receptor beta chains follows, all from one sample in a study of cytomegalovirus exposure and HLA in healthy donors. The method was immunoSEQ multiplex PCR; TCRdb's version includes in-frame clones alone and lacks a portion of them. Of about 110,000 clones detected, just under 70% appear once; the ten largest clones hold roughly 5.3%. The sample comprised PBMCs. Receptors were obtained from a woman in her seventies in good health and CMV-seropositive. Both conserved end residues are part of each CDR3. The D gene is left open where the match is weak. Clone size is given for some rows only: seen once, a few or many times, or a class if the clone is expanded.

TRBJ2-5 | - | TRBD2 | TRBV19 | CASRATAGGETQYF | TGTGCCAGTAGGGCCACAGCGGGGGGAGAGACCCAGTACTTC
TRBJ1-3 | - | - | TRBV30 | CAWRTGYWSSGNTIYF | TGTGCCTGGCGAACCGGGTATTGGAGCTCTGGAAACACCATATATTTT
TRBJ1-2 | - | - | TRBV7-9 | CASSLNREAAYGYTF | TGTGCCAGCAGCTTAAACAGGGAAGCCGCCTATGGCTACACCTTC
TRBJ1-5 | - | TRBD1 | TRBV30 | CAWSGTGGLGSNQPQHF | TGTGCCTGGAGTGGGACAGGGGGCTTGGGTAGCAATCAGCCCCAGCATTTT
TRBJ2-1 | once | - | TRBV7-7 | CASSLGHSSYNEQFF | TGTGCCAGCAGCTTGGGACACAGCTCCTACAATGAGCAGTTCTTC
TRBJ2-7 | - | - | TRBV29-1 | CSVEEGDPTYEQYF | TGCAGCGTTGAGGAAGGGGATCCAACCTACGAGCAGTACTTC
TRBJ2-5 | - | TRBD2 | TRBV28 | CASSGLGLAGGPWKETQYF | TGTGCCAGCAGTGGTTTGGGACTAGCGGGGGGGCCATGGAAAGAGACCCAGTACTTC
TRBJ2-1 | - | TRBD2 | TRBV7-2 | CASSLSGGPYNEQFF | TGTGCCAGCAGCTTAAGCGGGGGGCCCTACAATGAGCAGTTCTTC
TRBJ2-5 | - | TRBD1 | TRBV5-1 | CASDTGGIGETQYF | TGCGCCAGCGATACAGGGGGCATAGGAGAGACCCAGTACTTC
TRBJ1-3 | - | - | TRBV6-5 | CASSYSQGTGNTIYF | TGTGCCAGCAGTTACTCACAGGGAACTGGAAACACCATATATTTT
TRBJ2-1 | few | TRBD2 | TRBV7-2 | CASSSHTSGGRNEQFF | TGTGCCAGCAGCTCCCATACTAGCGGGGGGCGGAATGAGCAGTTCTTC
TRBJ1-3 | - | - | TRBV6-1 | CASSEKKGNRQENTIYF | TGTGCCAGCAGTGAAAAAAAGGGGAACAGGCAAGAAAACACCATATATTTT
TRBJ1-1 | - | - | TRBV27 | CASSGDRMNTEAFF | TGTGCCAGCAGCGGCGACAGGATGAACACTGAAGCTTTCTTT
TRBJ1-6 | - | - | TRBV7-9 | CASSLRGAGESPLHF | TGTGCCAGCAGCTTAAGGGGAGCAGGGGAGTCACCCCTCCACTTT
TRBJ2-4 | - | - | TRBV7-2 | CASSSPRTLAKNIQYF | TGTGCCAGCAGCTCCCCCCGGACTCTAGCCAAAAACATTCAGTACTTC
TRBJ2-3 | - | TRBD2 | TRBV5-1 | CASSIGLDSADTQYF | TGCGCCAGCAGTATTGGACTAGACAGCGCAGATACGCAGTATTTT
TRBJ1-1 | few | - | TRBV27 | CASSLYRNTEAFF | TGTGCCAGCAGTTTATATAGAAACACTGAAGCTTTCTTT
TRBJ1-2 | once | - | TRBV7-2 | CASTEQGANYGYTF | TGTGCCAGCACCGAACAAGGGGCTAACTATGGCTACACCTTC
TRBJ2-3 | - | TRBD2 | TRBV30 | CAWRPRGLAGGLSTDTQYF | TGTGCCTGGAGGCCCCGGGGACTAGCGGGGGGCCTAAGCACAGATACGCAGTATTTT
TRBJ2-5 | - | TRBD2 | TRBV7-2 | CASSLGTSGGYQETQYF | TGTGCCAGCAGCTTAGGGACTAGCGGGGGGTACCAAGAGACCCAGTACTTC
TRBJ1-2 | - | - | TRBV14 | CASSSQSGSFYGYTF | TGTGCCAGCAGCTCTCAATCAGGGTCGTTCTATGGCTACACCTTC
TRBJ2-2 | - | - | TRBV1 | CTSSQDGSGGELFF | TGCACCAGCAGCCAAGACGGAAGCGGCGGGGAGCTGTTTTTT
TRBJ2-7 | once | TRBD1 | TRBV19 | CASSTSGTGSLGEQYF | TGTGCCAGTAGTACTTCCGGGACAGGGAGTCTGGGCGAGCAGTACTTC
TRBJ1-2 | - | - | TRBV5-4 | CASSLEAGNYGYTF | TGTGCCAGCAGCTTGGAGGCAGGGAACTATGGCTACACCTTC
TRBJ1-3 | few | TRBD1 | TRBV25-1 | CASSAQTGTGNPGNTIYF | TGTGCCAGCAGTGCCCAAACCGGGACAGGGAATCCTGGAAACACCATATATTTT
TRBJ1-1 | - | - | TRBV5-4 | CASSLVSRGFTEAFF | TGTGCCAGCAGCTTGGTATCCCGGGGGTTCACTGAAGCTTTCTTT
TRBJ1-5 | few | TRBD1 | TRBV19 | CASRGTGGDNQPQHF | TGTGCCAGTAGAGGGACAGGGGGGGACAATCAGCCCCAGCATTTT
TRBJ2-5 | - | - | TRBV7-2 | CASSSLGRHQETQYF | TGTGCCAGCAGCTCACTAGGACGGCACCAAGAGACCCAGTACTTC
TRBJ1-2 | few | - | TRBV30 | CAWSVTGTGYGYTF | TGTGCCTGGAGTGTTACAGGGACGGGCTATGGCTACACCTTC
TRBJ1-1 | few | - | TRBV4-1 | CASSQGLRVNTEAFF | TGCGCCAGCAGCCAAGGGCTCAGGGTGAACACTGAAGCTTTCTTT
TRBJ1-1 | few | TRBD1 | TRBV2 | CASSGQGVPTEAFF | TGTGCCAGCAGTGGACAGGGGGTTCCCACTGAAGCTTTCTTT
TRBJ1-3 | - | TRBD1 | TRBV6-5 | CASSLGQGVGNTIYF | TGTGCCAGCAGTTTGGGACAGGGGGTCGGAAACACCATATATTTT
TRBJ1-1 | few | TRBD1 | TRBV4-3 | CASSQVTGQGNTEAFF | TGCGCCAGCAGCCAAGTAACGGGACAGGGGAACACTGAAGCTTTCTTT
TRBJ2-7 | few | TRBD1 | TRBV2 | CASSGTGPPYEQYF | TGTGCCAGCAGTGGGACAGGGCCCCCCTACGAGCAGTACTTC
TRBJ2-3 | - | TRBD2 | TRBV6-5 | CASRGLAGGKDTQYF | TGTGCCAGCAGGGGACTAGCGGGGGGAAAAGATACGCAGTATTTT
TRBJ1-1 | few | TRBD1 | TRBV6-5 | CASSYWGTVNEAFF | TGTGCCAGCAGTTACTGGGGGACAGTGAACGAAGCTTTCTTT
TRBJ2-3 | - | - | TRBV2 | CASSRAGGTDTQYF | TGTGCCAGCAGCCGCGCAGGGGGCACAGATACGCAGTATTTT
TRBJ2-5 | few | - | TRBV18 | CASSPIGAQETQYF | TGTGCCAGCTCACCAATAGGGGCCCAGGAGACCCAGTACTTC